These 13 T cell receptor beta chains originate from one sample sequenced in a study of blood T cell repertoires in COVID-19. Only in-frame clones appear in the TCRdb table, and some are missing; sequencing was by immunoSEQ multiplex PCR. The sample records 50,000 to 75,000 clones, approximately 78% being singletons. The material sequenced was peripheral blood. The receptor set was obtained from a man aged 60-69 years with COVID-19, enrolled during active disease.

The genes are TRBV7-6 and TRBJ2-7, with no clear D. The CDR3 has 13 amino acids. Between the trimmed V and J ends, which lost 1 base and 2 bases, there was a span of 6 bases. Germline CDR1 and CDR2: SGHVS and FNYEAQ. DNA for the CDR3: TGTGCCAGCAGCTTAGACAGTACCTACGAGCAGTACTTC. Translating gives CASSLDSTYEQYF.

The chain combines TRBV6-1 with TRBJ2-1, with D possibly matching TRBD1 (5 bases). From germline, CDR1 is MNHNS and CDR2 SASEGT. CDR3 length equals 16 residues. Between the trimmed V and J ends, which lost 2 bases and 9 bases, there was a span of 20 bases. The CDR3 DNA is TGTGCCAGCAGTGAATTAAAGGGGCGGCCTCCGGGTGAGCAGTTCTTC. As protein: CASSELKGRPPGEQFF.

The chain combines TRBV29-1 with TRBJ2-7; 7 bases line up with TRBD1. The CDR3 covers 11 residues. The V and J ends lost 1 base and 7 bases, in that order; junction bases with no gene match: 1. CDR1 and CDR2 (germline): SQVTM, ANQGSEA. The CDR3 bases are TGCAGCGTTGAAGGGGACAGAGAGCAGTACTTC. This gives the protein CSVEGDREQYF.

The DNA for the CDR3 is TGTGCCAGCAGCGGGGACAGGGGGGATACGCAGTATTTT. Translation gives CASSGDRGDTQYF. V and J are TRBV5-4 and TRBJ2-3, with 11 bases aligning to TRBD1. Germline CDR1 SGHNT, CDR2 YYREEE (reference sequence). There are 13 residues in the CDR3. The trim removed 4 bases at V and 6 bases at J, leaving 1 base unmatched.

The genes are TRBV5-4 and TRBJ2-3, with 7 bases that match TRBD2. The germline gives CDR1 SGHNT, CDR2 YYREEE (reference sequence). V trimming: 3 bases; J trimming: 0 bases; junction bases outside the gene matches: 7. The CDR3 contains 16 residues. CDR3 DNA: TGTGCCAGCAGCTGGGGAGCGGGGACTAGCACAGATACGCAGTATTTT. Protein sequence: CASSWGAGTSTDTQYF.

The J gene is TRBJ2-7, the V gene TRBV21-1; the table's D call of TRBD1 was not tested on the DNA. TRBV21-1 is a pseudogene segment. This CDR3 is built from 12 residues. The CDR3: CAGAFGAYEQYF. Here the CDR3 DNA reads TGTGCCGGGGCTTTTGGGGCCTACGAGCAGTACTTC.

This clone was detected once. The chain uses TRBV4-2 and TRBJ1-3, with 10 bases that match TRBD1. CDR3 length: 17 residues. Germline CDR1 reads LGHNA; CDR2 reads YNFKEQ. Trimming removed 1 base from V and 2 bases from J; junction bases left unmatched: 5. The CDR3 protein is CASSQGEGTGAGNTIYF. Here the CDR3 DNA reads TGTGCCAGCAGCCAAGGGGAAGGGACAGGGGCTGGAAACACCATATATTTT.

The chain joins TRBV29-1 to TRBJ1-2; TRBD1 agrees at 10 bases. V shed 6 bases, J shed 1 base, and the junction held 2 bases outside the gene matches. This CDR3 comprises 13 residues. Germline CDR1 is SQVTM and CDR2 is ANQGSEA. CDR3 nucleotides: TGCAGCGTCCGGGACAGGGGTAACTATGGCTACACCTTC. Protein: CSVRDRGNYGYTF.

The table lists this clone with a count of one. The J gene is TRBJ2-7, the V gene TRBV5-1, with 11 bases matching TRBD2. Germline CDR1 is SGHRS and CDR2 is YFSETQ. Trimming at V came to 4 bases and at J to 3 bases, leaving 6 bases not matched to a gene. This CDR3 region has 15 residues. CDR3 sequence: CASSRTSGPFYEQYF. The CDR3 coding sequence is TGCGCCAGCAGCAGGACTAGCGGGCCCTTCTACGAGCAGTACTTC.

In this sample, this clone turned up a few times. The chain links TRBV11-1 to TRBJ2-3; TRBD2 matches at 8 bases. V was clipped by 5 bases and J by 3 bases; unmatched bases: 7. Germline values: CDR1 SGHAT, CDR2 FQDESV (reference sequence). The CDR3 runs to 15 residues. CDR3 protein: CASSIPSGGTDTQYF. The CDR3 nucleotides are TGTGCCAGCAGCATACCCTCGGGGGGGACAGATACGCAGTATTTT.

There are a few counts of this clone. The rearrangement links TRBV24-1 to TRBJ2-2; D uncertain. V lost 4 bases to trimming and J lost 2 bases, with 10 bases between them. CDR1 and CDR2 (germline): KGHDR, SFDVKD. This CDR3 is 15 amino acids long. For the CDR3, the DNA is TGTGCCACCAGTGAACTTTCACCTAACACCGGGGAGCTGTTTTTT. Translating gives CATSELSPNTGELFF.

The V call is TRBV9, the J call TRBJ2-5; D is possibly TRBD2 (7 bases). CDR1 is SGDLS and CDR2 is YYNGEE in the germline V gene. Deletions cut 10 bases from V and 5 bases from J, with 12 bases between. The CDR3 is 11 residues long. CDR3 DNA sequence: TGTGCCTCGGGGGGCGGGGAGACCCAGTACTTC. It yields the protein CASGGGETQYF. Using reference TRBV9 and TRBJ2-5 for the parts outside the CDR3, the full variable domain is DSGVTQTPKHLITATGQRVTLRCSPRSGDLSVYWYQQSLDQGLQFLIQYYNGEERAKGNILERFSAQQFPDLHSELNLSSLELGDSALYFCASGGGETQYFGPGTRLLVL.

The V call is TRBV11-2, the J call TRBJ2-1; 14 bases agree with TRBD2. The V and J ends lost 4 bases and 4 bases, in that order; junction bases with no gene match: 9. The CDR3 spans 18 residues. The germline V gene encodes CDR1 SGHAT and CDR2 FQNNGV. The CDR3 sequence is CASSSLGTSGRAYNEQFF. CDR3 nucleotides: TGTGCCAGCAGCTCATTAGGGACTAGCGGGAGAGCTTACAATGAGCAGTTCTTC.